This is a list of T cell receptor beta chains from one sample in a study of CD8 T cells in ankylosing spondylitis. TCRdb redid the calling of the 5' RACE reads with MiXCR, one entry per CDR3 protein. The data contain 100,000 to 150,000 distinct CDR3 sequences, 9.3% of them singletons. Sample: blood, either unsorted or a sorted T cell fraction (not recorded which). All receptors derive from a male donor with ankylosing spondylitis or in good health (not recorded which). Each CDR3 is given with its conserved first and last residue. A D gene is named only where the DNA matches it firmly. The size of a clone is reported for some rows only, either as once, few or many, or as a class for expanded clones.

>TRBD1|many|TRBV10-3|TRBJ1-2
TGTGCCATCAGCCTAGGACAGGGGTATGGCTACACCTTC
CAISLGQGYGYTF
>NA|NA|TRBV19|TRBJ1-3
TGTGCCAGCCGACCGAACTCTGGAAACACCATATATTTT
CASRPNSGNTIYF
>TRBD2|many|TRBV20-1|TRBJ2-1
TGCAGTGCTAGAGACCACAGCGGGAGCACCAATGAGCAGTTCTTC
CSARDHSGSTNEQFF
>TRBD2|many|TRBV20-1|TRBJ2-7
TGCAGTGCTGCCGGGACTAGCGGGAGAAGTGGCGAGCAGTACTTC
CSAAGTSGRSGEQYF
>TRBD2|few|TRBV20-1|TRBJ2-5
TGCAGTGCTAAAATAGCGGGAGCAGAGACCCAGTACTTC
CSAKIAGAETQYF
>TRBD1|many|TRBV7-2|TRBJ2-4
TGTGCCAGCACCACGACAGGGGGCAGAAACATTCAGTACTTC
CASTTTGGRNIQYF
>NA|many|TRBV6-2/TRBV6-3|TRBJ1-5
TGTGCCAGCAGGGTCGATCCCACGAGCAATCAGCCCCAGCATTTT
CASRVDPTSNQPQHF
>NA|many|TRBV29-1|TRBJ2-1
TGCAGCGTTGTTGGGTCGCTGGGCCGAACCTACAATGAGCAGTTCTTC
CSVVGSLGRTYNEQFF
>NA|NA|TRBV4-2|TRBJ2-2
TGTGCCAGCAGCCAAGAAGGAAACCGTAACACCGGGGAGCTGTTTTTT
CASSQEGNRNTGELFF
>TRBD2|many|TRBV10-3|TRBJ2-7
TGTGCCACCGGGGGGGGCTCCTACGAGCAGTACTTC
CATGGGSYEQYF
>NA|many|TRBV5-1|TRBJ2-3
TGCGCCAGCAGCTTGGAACGGATTGGACACACAGATACGCAGTATTTT
CASSLERIGHTDTQYF
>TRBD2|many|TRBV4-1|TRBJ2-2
TGCGCCAGCAGCCAAGAATTCAGGACTAGCGGGATCGTGAACACCGGGGAGCTGTTTTTT
CASSQEFRTSGIVNTGELFF
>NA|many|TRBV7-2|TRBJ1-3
TGTGCCAGCAGCCTAAATGGCGGAAACTCTGGAAACACCATATATTTT
CASSLNGGNSGNTIYF
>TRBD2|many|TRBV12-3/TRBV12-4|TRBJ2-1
TGTGCCAGCAGGCTAGGGACTAGCTGGAGCAATGAGCAGTTCTTC
CASRLGTSWSNEQFF
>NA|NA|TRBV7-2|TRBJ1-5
TGTGCCAGCAGCTTAGTTGCGGACGGCAATCAGCCCCAGCATTTT
CASSLVADGNQPQHF